Below are 21 T cell receptor beta chains sequenced from a single sample in a study of T cell responses to AZD1222 COVID-19 vaccine. Here immunoSEQ multiplex PCR was the method, and the copy in TCRdb shows in-frame clones only, minus some. The sample carries under 150,000 clones, approximately 86% recorded once. The sequences come from peripheral blood, collected 28 days after the second AZD1222 dose. These receptor sequences come from an adult who received the AZD1222 COVID-19 vaccine.

The chain is built from TRBV18 and TRBJ2-5; D may be TRBD1 or TRBD2 (5 bases each). Germline V gene data show CDR1 as KGHSH and CDR2 as LQKENI. The CDR3 has 14 residues. The V and J ends lost 0 bases and 5 bases respectively, with 10 bases between them. The CDR3 DNA reads as TGTGCCAGCTCACCACCCCCCCGGGGCGAGACCCAGTACTTC. Its protein is CASSPPPRGETQYF.

This rearrangement joins TRBV6-5 to TRBJ1-6; the D is unclear. Germline-derived CDR1 and CDR2 are MNHEY and SVGAGI. The CDR3 has 14 residues. Trimming left V 0 bases short and J 5 bases short, with 5 bases between. The CDR3 sequence: CASSYSTDNSPLHF. Written as DNA, the CDR3 is TGTGCCAGCAGTTACTCTACAGATAATTCACCCCTCCACTTT.

This clone was seen a handful of times. V and J are TRBV7-3 and TRBJ2-5; the match to TRBD2 covers 14 bases. From germline, CDR1 is SGHTA and CDR2 FQGTGA. This CDR3 comprises 15 residues. Trimming took 5 bases from V and 10 from J; bases not matched to a gene: 9. CDR3 residues: CASSVTSGGALIQYF. CDR3 sequence (DNA): TGTGCCAGCAGCGTGACTAGCGGGGGGGCTTTGATCCAGTACTTC.

A few counts support this clone. The V call is TRBV28, the J call TRBJ1-4; D not resolved. The CDR3 loop spans 15 amino acids. The germline V gene encodes CDR1 MDHEN and CDR2 SYDVKM. V was trimmed by 2 bases and J by 4 bases, leaving 11 bases between them. Here the CDR3 DNA reads TGTGCCAGCAGTTTAGGTGGGTCGTATAATGAAAAACTGTTTTTT. Translated: CASSLGGSYNEKLFF.

The rearrangement links TRBV27 to TRBJ1-6; D ambiguous. Deletions cut 2 bases from V and 10 bases from J, with 9 bases between. This CDR3 has 13 residues. Germline lookup yields CDR1 MNHEY and CDR2 SMNVEV (reference sequence). The CDR3 sequence is CASSLPGRSPLHF. CDR3 in DNA: TGTGCCAGCAGTTTACCTGGACGGTCACCCCTCCACTTT.

This clone was detected only once. This chain links TRBV18 with TRBJ1-1; a possible D gene is TRBD1 (5 bases). Germline V gives CDR1 KGHSH, CDR2 LQKENI. This CDR3 is 14 amino acids long. Trimming left V 2 bases short and J 1 base short, with 8 bases between. CDR3 bases: TGTGCCAGCTCACCAGAGACAGCGAACACTGAAGCTTTCTTT. Its protein product is CASSPETANTEAFF.

This chain links TRBV28 with TRBJ2-7; possible D gene TRBD1, 5 bases. The CDR3 has 14 residues. V was trimmed by 2 bases and J by 5 bases, leaving 13 bases between them. Per the germline V gene, CDR1 is MDHEN and CDR2 is SYDVKM. CDR3 residues: CASSLGARIHEQYF. The CDR3 bases are TGTGCCAGCAGTTTAGGGGCCAGGATCCACGAGCAGTACTTC.

V is TRBV5-1 and J is TRBJ1-6; TRBD1 aligns across 8 bases. CDR3 size: 17 residues. The germline CDR1 and CDR2 sequences are SGHRS and YFSETQ. The ends lost 0 bases at V and 7 bases at J; junction bases unmatched: 9. The CDR3 reads CASSLVTDRGGNSPLHF. In nucleotides, the CDR3 is TGCGCCAGCAGCTTGGTTACCGACAGGGGCGGGAATTCACCCCTCCACTTT.

The genes are TRBV7-2 and TRBJ2-5, with 9 bases identical to TRBD1. Germline values: CDR1 SGHTA, CDR2 FQGNSA. V dropped 5 bases and J dropped 5; count of bases not matched to a gene: 6. This CDR3 has 14 amino acids. The CDR3 coding sequence is TGTGCCAGCAGCATCGGGACAGGGAGTGAGACCCAGTACTTC. Amino acid sequence: CASSIGTGSETQYF.

The gene calls are TRBV7-2 and TRBJ1-2; D may be TRBD1 (5 bases). The CDR3 contains 14 residues. Trimming removed 8 bases at V and 4 bases at J, with 17 bases between. The germline V gene encodes CDR1 SGHTA and CDR2 FQGNSA. The CDR3 protein is CASVRAEGTYGYTF. CDR3 DNA: TGTGCCAGCGTTCGGGCCGAGGGGACCTATGGCTACACCTTC.

The chain has TRBV7-9 and TRBJ1-2; 7 nucleotides line up with TRBD1. The germline gives CDR1 SEHNR, CDR2 FQNEAQ (reference sequence). The junction had 10 bases not matched to a gene; V was cut back by 10 bases and J by 8 bases. The CDR3 length is 12 residues. The CDR3 DNA reads as TGTGCCACCGAGACAGGGTACCAAGGCTACACCTTC. Protein product: CATETGYQGYTF.

This clone was observed a handful of times. The V gene is TRBV9, the J gene TRBJ1-1; possible D gene TRBD1, 6 bases. Trimming cost V 0 bases and J 8 bases, with 11 bases left between them. This CDR3 contains 13 residues. Germline loops: CDR1 SGDLS, CDR2 YYNGEE. CDR3 coding DNA: TGTGCCAGCAGCGTAGCTGTCCAGGGGGAAGCTTTCTTT. This sequence encodes CASSVAVQGEAFF.

CDR3 in DNA: TGTGCCAGCAGCCGCGGGACTAGCGGGGCGCATGAGCAGTTCTTC. This codes for CASSRGTSGAHEQFF. The gene calls are TRBV7-2 and TRBJ2-1; 13 nucleotides agree with TRBD2. Germline CDR1 and CDR2: SGHTA and FQGNSA. CDR3 length equals 15 residues. Trimming at V came to 5 bases and at J to 8 bases, leaving 6 bases not matched to a gene.

The sample holds a few counts of this clone. V is TRBV7-3 and J is TRBJ2-2; unclear D gene. CDR3 length: 15 amino acids. Trimming took 1 base from V and 2 from J, leaving 8 bases between them. Germline assignment: CDR1 SGHTA and CDR2 FQGTGA. For the CDR3, the DNA is TGTGCCAGCAGCTTAAACACCAGAAACACCGGGGAGCTGTTTTTT. As protein: CASSLNTRNTGELFF.

The genes are TRBV7-2 and TRBJ1-3; the D is unclear. This CDR3 spans 16 amino acids. With 2 bases removed from V and 0 bases from J, the gap between germline ends came to 11 bases. The germline CDR1 and CDR2 sequences are SGHTA and FQGNSA. As DNA, the CDR3 is TGTGCCAGCAGCTTAAGTAAAGTAAACTCTGGAAACACCATATATTTT. Translating it yields CASSLSKVNSGNTIYF.

The chain employs TRBV9 and TRBJ2-5; possibly TRBD2 for D (6 bases). The CDR3 is made up of 14 amino acids. The germline V gene has CDR1 SGDLS and CDR2 YYNGEE. The germline V and J ends were trimmed by 5 bases and 2 bases, with 13 bases remaining between them. The CDR3 is CASSVTGTQETQYF. The DNA for the CDR3 is TGTGCCAGCAGTGTCACCGGGACTCAAGAGACCCAGTACTTC.

V usage is TRBV15 and J usage is TRBJ1-4; no clear D gene. Germline CDR1 is LNHNV and CDR2 is YYDKDF (reference sequence). V lost 1 base and J lost 5, with 8 bases in between. The CDR3 is made up of 14 amino acids. CDR3 in DNA: TGTGCCACCAGCAGAGGTCTTCAAAATGAAAAACTGTTTTTT. This codes for CATSRGLQNEKLFF.

The rearrangement uses TRBV2 and TRBJ1-5; 9 bases match TRBD1. Germline V CDR1 and CDR2: SNHLY, FYNNEI. The CDR3 extends over 13 amino acids. V lost 5 bases and J lost 11; bases outside the gene matches: 7. This chain's CDR3 is CASSFGQGRAQHF. CDR3 DNA: TGTGCCAGCAGTTTCGGACAGGGGAGAGCCCAGCATTTT.

DNA for the CDR3: TGTGCCTTCCGAGGGGGCCCTCGGACTGAAGCTTTCTTT. Translated, it gives CAFRGGPRTEAFF. V is TRBV30 and J is TRBJ1-1; 7 nucleotides match TRBD1. V lost 7 bases to trimming and J lost 5 bases; unmatched junction nucleotides: 10. The CDR3 covers 13 residues. Germline V CDR1 and CDR2: GTSNPN, SVGIG (reference sequence).

This chain links TRBV3-1 (or the pseudogene TRBV3-2) with TRBJ1-6; D possibly corresponds to TRBD1 (6 bases). Germline V gene lookup returns CDR1 LGHDT and CDR2 YNNKEL (reference sequence). V lost 8 bases, J lost 7 bases, and 12 bases lay in between. The CDR3 covers 13 residues. Here the CDR3 reads CASGQPPNSPLHF. CDR3 DNA sequence: TGTGCCAGCGGACAGCCGCCAAATTCACCCCTCCACTTT.

V usage is TRBV6-2 or TRBV6-3 and J usage is TRBJ2-5, with D hard to call. V was pared by 4 bases and J by 5 bases, with 8 bases between. The CDR3 contains 12 residues. In germline, CDR1 is MNHEY, CDR2 SVGEGT. CDR3 amino acids: CASSFQTETQYF. The CDR3 DNA is TGTGCCAGCAGTTTTCAGACCGAGACCCAGTACTTC.